The clone carrying this TCR beta chain has a handful of counts. Antigen specificity is unknown. One entry per CDR3 protein, called by TCRdb with MiXCR from the RT-PCR reads. The sample consists of 700,000 to 800,000 distinct CDR3 sequences, approximately 17% of them appearing once. The CDR3 is 12 amino acids. Trimming removed 3 bases at V and 9 bases at J, with 8 bases between. The data stem from a study of response to subunit inactivated influenza vaccine. Study-level findings and limits: With each seasonal influenza vaccination, the authors suggested, few new T cells are recruited.

The source is a man aged 50 to 59 who received an inactivated influenza vaccine. This chain connects TRBV12-3 or TRBV12-4 to TRBJ2-2; D ambiguous. The sequencing here drew on PBMCs from blood, taken 5 to 6 days after vaccination. CDR3 loop: CASSFSSRELFF. The DNA of the CDR3 is TGTGCCAGCAGTTTCAGTTCCCGGGAGCTGTTTTTT.